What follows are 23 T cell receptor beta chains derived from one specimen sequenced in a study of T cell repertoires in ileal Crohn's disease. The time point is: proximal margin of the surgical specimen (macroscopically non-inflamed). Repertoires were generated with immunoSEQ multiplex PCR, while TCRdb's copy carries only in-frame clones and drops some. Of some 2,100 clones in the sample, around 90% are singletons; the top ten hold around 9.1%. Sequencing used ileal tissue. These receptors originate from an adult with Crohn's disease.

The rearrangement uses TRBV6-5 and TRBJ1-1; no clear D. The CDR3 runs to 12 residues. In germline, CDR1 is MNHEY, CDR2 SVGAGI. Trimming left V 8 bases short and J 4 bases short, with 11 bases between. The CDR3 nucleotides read TGTGCCAGCGGCCAGATTAGCACTGAAGCTTTCTTT. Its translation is CASGQISTEAFF.

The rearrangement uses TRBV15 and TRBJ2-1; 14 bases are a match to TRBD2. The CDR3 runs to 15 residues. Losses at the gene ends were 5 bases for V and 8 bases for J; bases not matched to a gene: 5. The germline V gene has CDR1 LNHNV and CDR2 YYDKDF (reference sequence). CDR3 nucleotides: TGTGCCACCAGCGGGACTAGCGGGAGTTGGGATGAGCAGTTCTTC. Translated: CATSGTSGSWDEQFF.

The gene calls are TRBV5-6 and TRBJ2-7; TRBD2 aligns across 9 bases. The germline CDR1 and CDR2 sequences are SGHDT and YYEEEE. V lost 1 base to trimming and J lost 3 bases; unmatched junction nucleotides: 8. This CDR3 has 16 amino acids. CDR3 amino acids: CASSLLAQREDYEQYF. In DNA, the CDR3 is TGTGCCAGCAGCTTGTTGGCCCAGCGGGAGGACTACGAGCAGTACTTC.

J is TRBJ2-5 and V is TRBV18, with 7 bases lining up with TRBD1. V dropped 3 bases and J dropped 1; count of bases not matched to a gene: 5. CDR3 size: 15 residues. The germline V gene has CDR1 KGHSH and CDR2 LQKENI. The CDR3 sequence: CASSPGTDGQETQYF. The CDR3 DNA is TGTGCCAGCTCACCGGGGACAGACGGCCAAGAGACCCAGTACTTC.

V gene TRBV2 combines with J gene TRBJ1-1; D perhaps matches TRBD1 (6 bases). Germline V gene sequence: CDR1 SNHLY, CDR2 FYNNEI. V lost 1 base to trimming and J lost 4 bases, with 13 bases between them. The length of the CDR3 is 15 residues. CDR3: CASSEGTDEITEAFF. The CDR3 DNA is TGTGCCAGCAGTGAAGGGACAGATGAAATCACTGAAGCTTTCTTT.

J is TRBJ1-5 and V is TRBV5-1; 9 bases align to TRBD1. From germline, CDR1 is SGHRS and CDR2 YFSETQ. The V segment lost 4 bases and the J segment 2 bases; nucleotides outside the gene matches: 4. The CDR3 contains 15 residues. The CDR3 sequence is CASSQRTGGNQPQHF. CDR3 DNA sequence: TGCGCCAGCAGCCAGAGGACAGGGGGCAATCAGCCCCAGCATTTT.

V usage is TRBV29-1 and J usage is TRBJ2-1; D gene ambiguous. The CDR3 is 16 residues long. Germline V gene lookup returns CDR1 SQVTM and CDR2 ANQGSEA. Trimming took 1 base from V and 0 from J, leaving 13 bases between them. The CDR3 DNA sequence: TGCAGCGTTGAAGGGGCGGAACCGAGCTCCTACAATGAGCAGTTCTTC. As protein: CSVEGAEPSSYNEQFF.

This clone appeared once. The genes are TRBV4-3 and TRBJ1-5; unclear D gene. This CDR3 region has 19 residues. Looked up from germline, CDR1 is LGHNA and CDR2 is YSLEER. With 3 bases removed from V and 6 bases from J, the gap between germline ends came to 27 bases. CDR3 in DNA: TGCGCCAGCAGCCATAAGTACCCAAGTCAGGACCTATCAAGTCAGCCCCAGCATTTT. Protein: CASSHKYPSQDLSSQPQHF.

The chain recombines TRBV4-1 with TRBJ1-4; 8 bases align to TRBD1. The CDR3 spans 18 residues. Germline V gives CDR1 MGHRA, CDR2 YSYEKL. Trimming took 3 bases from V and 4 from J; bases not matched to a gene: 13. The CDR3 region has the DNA TGCGCCAGCAGCCAGTACTTCAGGGGGCGAGGGATTAATGAAAAACTGTTTTTT. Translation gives CASSQYFRGRGINEKLFF.

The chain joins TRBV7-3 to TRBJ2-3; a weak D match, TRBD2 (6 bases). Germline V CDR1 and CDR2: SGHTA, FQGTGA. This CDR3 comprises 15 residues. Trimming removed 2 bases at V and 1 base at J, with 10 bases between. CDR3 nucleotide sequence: TGTGCCAGCAGCTTAGCGGGGTCGCGCACAGATACGCAGTATTTT. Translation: CASSLAGSRTDTQYF.

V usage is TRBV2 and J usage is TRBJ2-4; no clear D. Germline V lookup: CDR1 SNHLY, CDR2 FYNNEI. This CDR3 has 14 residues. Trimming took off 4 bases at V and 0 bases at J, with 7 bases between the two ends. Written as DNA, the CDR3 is TGTGCCAGCAGTGGAGCATTAGCCAAAAACATTCAGTACTTC. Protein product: CASSGALAKNIQYF.

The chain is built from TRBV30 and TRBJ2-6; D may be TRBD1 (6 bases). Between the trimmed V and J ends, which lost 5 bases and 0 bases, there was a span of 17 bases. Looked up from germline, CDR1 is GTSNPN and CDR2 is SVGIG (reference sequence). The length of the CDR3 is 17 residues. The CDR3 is CAWEGVGSDSGANVLTF. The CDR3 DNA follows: TGTGCCTGGGAGGGGGTTGGATCAGACTCTGGGGCCAACGTCCTGACTTTC.

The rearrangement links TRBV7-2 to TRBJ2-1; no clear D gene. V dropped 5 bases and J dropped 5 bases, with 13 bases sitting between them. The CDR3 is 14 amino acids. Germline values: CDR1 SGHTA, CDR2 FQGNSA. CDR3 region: CASSLGPSNNEQFF. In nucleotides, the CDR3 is TGTGCCAGCAGCCTAGGGCCGTCTAACAATGAGCAGTTCTTC.

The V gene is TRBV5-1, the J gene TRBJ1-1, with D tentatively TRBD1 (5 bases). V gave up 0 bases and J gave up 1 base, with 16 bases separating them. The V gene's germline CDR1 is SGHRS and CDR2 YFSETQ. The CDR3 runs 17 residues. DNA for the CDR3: TGCGCCAGCAGCTTGGAATGGGGAGGGGCTGGGAACACTGAAGCTTTCTTT. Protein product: CASSLEWGGAGNTEAFF. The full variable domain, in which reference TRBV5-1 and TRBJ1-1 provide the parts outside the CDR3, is KAGVTQTPRYLIKTRGQQVTLSCSPISGHRSVSWYQQTPGQGLQFLFEYFSETQRNKGNFPGRFSGRQFSNSRSEMNVSTLELGDSALYLCASSLEWGGAGNTEAFFGQGTRLTVV.

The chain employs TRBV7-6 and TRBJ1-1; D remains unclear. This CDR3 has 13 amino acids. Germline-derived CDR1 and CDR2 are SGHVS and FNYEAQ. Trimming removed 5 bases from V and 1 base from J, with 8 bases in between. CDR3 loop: CASSLMTNTEAFF. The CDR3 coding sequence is TGTGCCAGCAGCCTAATGACGAACACTGAAGCTTTCTTT. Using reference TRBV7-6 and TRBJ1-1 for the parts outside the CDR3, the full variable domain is GAGVSQSPRYKVTKRGQDVALRCDPISGHVSLYWYRQALGQGPEFLTYFNYEAQQDKSGLPNDRFSAERPEGSISTLTIQRTEQRDSAMYRCASSLMTNTEAFFGQGTRLTVV.

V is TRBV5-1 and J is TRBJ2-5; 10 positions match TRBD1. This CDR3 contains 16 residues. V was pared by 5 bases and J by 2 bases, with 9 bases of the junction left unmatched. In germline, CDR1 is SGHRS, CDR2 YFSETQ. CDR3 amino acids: CASRQTGGGRQETQYF. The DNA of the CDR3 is TGCGCCAGCAGACAGACAGGGGGCGGAAGGCAAGAGACCCAGTACTTC.

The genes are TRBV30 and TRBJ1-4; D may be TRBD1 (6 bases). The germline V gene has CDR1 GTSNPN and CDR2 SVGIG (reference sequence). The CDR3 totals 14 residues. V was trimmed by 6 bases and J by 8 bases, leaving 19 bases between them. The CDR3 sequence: CACGGSRAGEKLFF. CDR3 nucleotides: TGTGCCTGTGGGGGCTCCAGGGCGGGCGAAAAACTGTTTTTT.

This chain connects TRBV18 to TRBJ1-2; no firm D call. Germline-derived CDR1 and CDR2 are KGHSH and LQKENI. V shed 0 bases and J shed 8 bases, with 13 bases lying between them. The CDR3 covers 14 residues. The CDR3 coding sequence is TGTGCCAGCTCACCACCGCTCCCCCTAGGCGGCTACACCTTC. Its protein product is CASSPPLPLGGYTF.

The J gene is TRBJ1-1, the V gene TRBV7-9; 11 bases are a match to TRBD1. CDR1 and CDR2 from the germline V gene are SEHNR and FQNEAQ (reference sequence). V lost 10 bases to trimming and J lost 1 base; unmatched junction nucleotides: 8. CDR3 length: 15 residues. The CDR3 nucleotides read TGTGCCACTGGACAGGGGGCCGCTCGGAACACTGAAGCTTTCTTT. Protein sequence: CATGQGAARNTEAFF.

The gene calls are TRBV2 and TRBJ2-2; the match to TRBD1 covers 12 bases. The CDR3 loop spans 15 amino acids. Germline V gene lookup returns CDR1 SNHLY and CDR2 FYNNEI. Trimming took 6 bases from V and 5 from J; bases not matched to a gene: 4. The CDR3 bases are TGTGCCAGCAGGCCGGGACAGGGGGCTACCGGGGAGCTGTTTTTT. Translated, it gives CASRPGQGATGELFF.

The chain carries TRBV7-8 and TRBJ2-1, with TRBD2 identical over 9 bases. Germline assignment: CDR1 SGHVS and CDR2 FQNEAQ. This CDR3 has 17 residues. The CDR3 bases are TGTGCGGCATCCGGGACTAGCTCCCCGAGCTCCTACAATGAGCAGTTCTTC. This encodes CAASGTSSPSSYNEQFF.

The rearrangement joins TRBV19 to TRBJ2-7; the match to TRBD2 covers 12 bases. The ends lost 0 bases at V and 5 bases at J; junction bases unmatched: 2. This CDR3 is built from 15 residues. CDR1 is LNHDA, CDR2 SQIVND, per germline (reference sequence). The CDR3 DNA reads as TGTGCCAGTAGTATAGATCTAGCGGGAGGGAACGAGCAGTACTTC. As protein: CASSIDLAGGNEQYF.

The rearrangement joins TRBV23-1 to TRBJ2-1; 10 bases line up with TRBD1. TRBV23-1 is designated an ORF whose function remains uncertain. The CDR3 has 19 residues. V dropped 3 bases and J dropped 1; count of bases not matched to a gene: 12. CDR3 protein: CASSHAGTGERRSYNEQFF. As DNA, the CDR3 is TGCGCCAGCAGTCATGCCGGGACAGGGGAACGTCGATCCTACAATGAGCAGTTCTTC.